The 30 T cell receptor beta chains given below trace back to one sample, sequenced in a study of T cells after yellow fever vaccination. TCRdb re-called the 5' RACE reads with MiXCR, one entry per CDR3 protein. The sample has roughly 350,000 distinct CDR3 sequences, 4.1% seen once; the top ten hold just under 25%. The sample here was PBMCs, taken 5 days after the yellow fever booster vaccination. The receptors originated from a man between 18 and 35 years old who received the YFV17D yellow fever vaccine.

This clonotype occurred a few times. The CDR3 region is CASSYGGSHNEQFF. For the CDR3, the DNA is TGTGCCAGCAGTTACGGTGGCAGCCACAATGAGCAGTTCTTC. The V and J genes are TRBV6-5 and TRBJ2-1; D not certain. V was shortened by 2 bases and J by 5 bases, with 10 bases between the two germline ends. CDR1 is MNHEY, CDR2 SVGAGI, per germline. This CDR3 contains 14 residues.

This clonotype was recorded many times. The V call is TRBV27, the J call TRBJ1-1; possible D gene TRBD1, 5 bases. Trimming left V 4 bases short and J 3 bases short, with 12 bases between. The CDR3 spans 14 residues. Germline assignment: CDR1 MNHEY and CDR2 SMNVEV (reference sequence). The CDR3 protein is CASSSPGGYTEAFF. The CDR3, as DNA: TGTGCCAGCAGTTCCCCGGGGGGGTACACTGAAGCTTTCTTT.

The CDR3 here is CASSSTTQGKFNYGYTF. The DNA of the CDR3 is TGTGCCAGCAGTTCCACGACCCAGGGGAAATTTAACTATGGCTACACCTTC. The rearrangement links TRBV27 to TRBJ1-2; possible D gene TRBD1, 6 bases. The CDR3 length is 17 residues. The germline CDR1 and CDR2 sequences are MNHEY and SMNVEV (reference sequence). V was trimmed by 4 bases and J by 1 base, leaving 19 bases between them.

The chain employs TRBV5-1 and TRBJ1-4, with TRBD1 matching over 8 bases. Germline-derived CDR1 and CDR2 are SGHRS and YFSETQ. Unmatched junction bases numbered 4, after V lost 2 bases and J lost 7 bases. The CDR3 totals 14 residues. The CDR3 DNA is TGCGCCAGCAGCTTCGGGACAGGAGGTGAAAAACTGTTTTTT. Its translation is CASSFGTGGEKLFF.

This clonotype has only a few counts. V usage is TRBV28 and J usage is TRBJ2-5, with D possibly matching TRBD1 (6 bases). Between the trimmed V and J ends, which lost 7 bases and 9 bases, there was a span of 18 bases. The CDR3 has 13 residues. Germline CDR1 reads MDHEN; CDR2 reads SYDVKM. In nucleotides, the CDR3 is TGTGCCAGCACCAGGACGGCCCACAGGGCCCAGTACTTC. Protein: CASTRTAHRAQYF. The full variable domain, with the rest looked up from reference TRBV28 and TRBJ2-5, is DVKVTQSSRYLVKRTGEKVFLECVQDMDHENMFWYRQDPGLGLRLIYFSYDVKMKEKGDIPEGYSVSREKKERFSLILESASTNQTSMYLCASTRTAHRAQYFGPGTRLLVL.

J is TRBJ1-2 and V is TRBV6-1, with D unclear. The CDR3 runs 14 residues. Germline CDR1 MNHNS, CDR2 SASEGT. V lost 6 bases to trimming and J lost 4 bases, with 15 bases between them. Here the CDR3 reads CASRTNGFFYGYTF. CDR3 DNA sequence: TGTGCCAGCAGGACGAACGGGTTTTTCTATGGCTACACCTTC.

This clonotype was counted only a few times. This chain joins TRBV5-6 and TRBJ2-7, with 10 bases aligning to TRBD2. The trim removed 1 base at V and 5 bases at J, leaving 6 bases unmatched. The CDR3 runs 15 residues. Germline-derived CDR1 and CDR2 are SGHDT and YYEEEE. CDR3 protein: CASSLYSGGADEQYV. DNA for the CDR3: TGTGCCAGCAGCTTGTACAGCGGGGGGGCTGACGAGCAGTACGTC.

This clonotype occurred a few times. V is TRBV12-3 or TRBV12-4 and J is TRBJ2-7; no firm D call. The CDR3 loop spans 16 amino acids. V was pared by 5 bases and J by 0 bases, with 17 bases between. The CDR3 reads CASSPQGQIFSYEQYF. DNA for the CDR3: TGTGCCAGCAGTCCCCAAGGGCAGATTTTCTCCTACGAGCAGTACTTC.

The genes are TRBV3-1 and TRBJ1-2; 11 bases are shared with TRBD1. Unmatched junction bases numbered 6, after V lost 3 bases and J lost 3 bases. CDR1 LGHDT and CDR2 YNNKEL come from the germline V gene (reference sequence). The CDR3 is made up of 16 amino acids. CDR3 DNA sequence: TGTGCCAGCAGCCAGCGGACAGGGGGCGTCCACTATGGCTACACCTTC. This codes for CASSQRTGGVHYGYTF.

This clonotype was picked up a small number of times. The rearrangement links TRBV7-9 to TRBJ1-3; 9 bases match TRBD1. CDR1 and CDR2 (germline): SEHNR, FQNEAQ (reference sequence). With 5 bases clipped from V and 2 bases from J, the junction kept 10 bases outside the gene matches. The CDR3 is made up of 17 amino acids. In nucleotides, the CDR3 is TGTGCCAGCAGCGAGCGTATACAGGGGGCCCCTGGAAACACCATATATTTT. The encoded protein is CASSERIQGAPGNTIYF.

At least ten counts were recorded for this clonotype. The chain links TRBV6-2 or TRBV6-3 to TRBJ2-2; D ambiguous. The V end was cut by 3 bases, the J end by 7 bases, with 12 bases between. CDR1 MNHEY and CDR2 SVGEGT come from the germline V gene. The CDR3 covers 14 residues. CDR3 sequence (DNA): TGTGCCAGCAGTTATATGTTGGCGGACGGGGAGCTGTTTTTT. Residues: CASSYMLADGELFF.

This clonotype has at least ten counts. This chain uses TRBV18 with TRBJ2-4; D not resolved. V was cut by 3 bases and J by 5 bases, with 11 bases left in between. CDR1 and CDR2 (germline): KGHSH, LQKENI. The CDR3 is 14 amino acids. The CDR3 is CASSPGSGENIQYF. CDR3 in DNA: TGTGCCAGCTCACCGGGGTCAGGCGAAAACATTCAGTACTTC.

This rearrangement joins TRBV19 to TRBJ2-3; D unclear. The CDR3 loop spans 14 amino acids. Trimming shortened V by 5 bases and J by 4 bases, and 13 bases separated the two germline ends. The germline CDR1 and CDR2 sequences are LNHDA and SQIVND (reference sequence). CDR3 sequence reads: CASSHYGAADTQYF. In DNA form, the CDR3 reads TGTGCCAGTAGTCACTACGGTGCGGCAGATACGCAGTATTTT. The variable domain in full, completed from reference TRBV19 and TRBJ2-3, reads DGGITQSPKYLFRKEGQNVTLSCEQNLNHDAMYWYRQDPGQGLRLIYYSQIVNDFQKGDIAEGYSVSREKKESFPLTVTSAQKNPTAFYLCASSHYGAADTQYFGPGTRLTVL.

This clonotype was detected ten times or more. The chain employs TRBV20-1 and TRBJ2-1; no clear D gene. This CDR3 is 12 amino acids long. Between the trimmed V and J ends, which lost 6 bases and 4 bases, there was a span of 10 bases. Germline V lookup: CDR1 DFQATT, CDR2 SNEGSKA (reference sequence). Here the CDR3 reads CSASAPYNEQFF. CDR3 bases: TGCAGTGCCTCTGCCCCGTACAATGAGCAGTTCTTC.

Ten or more counts support this clonotype. V is TRBV20-1 and J is TRBJ2-5; 7 nucleotides agree with TRBD2. Trimming took 6 bases from V and 1 from J; bases not matched to a gene: 11. CDR1 and CDR2 (germline): DFQATT, SNEGSKA (reference sequence). This CDR3 contains 15 residues. This CDR3 is CSAFEPGGSQETQYF. The CDR3 DNA reads TGCAGTGCCTTTGAACCCGGGGGGTCCCAAGAGACCCAGTACTTC.

Only a few counts were recorded for this clonotype. This chain links TRBV19 with TRBJ1-6; 9 bases line up with TRBD1. Per germline, CDR1 LNHDA and CDR2 SQIVND (reference sequence). CDR3 length equals 16 residues. The junction had 13 bases not matched to a gene; V was cut back by 10 bases and J by 6 bases. In nucleotides, the CDR3 is TGTGCCACCGGTACCCCCCGGGACAGGGTTAATTCACCCCTCCACTTT. Encoded protein: CATGTPRDRVNSPLHF.

V usage is TRBV5-4 and J usage is TRBJ1-1; D might be TRBD1 (5 bases). The CDR3 is made up of 12 amino acids. CDR1 and CDR2 (germline): SGHNT, YYREEE (reference sequence). Trimming took 4 bases from V and 10 from J, leaving 14 bases between them. Here the CDR3 reads CASSEGTLAAFF. CDR3 nucleotides: TGTGCCAGCAGCGAGGGGACCCTGGCAGCTTTCTTT.

This clonotype was seen more than once but under ten times. The chain is built from TRBV6-6 and TRBJ1-4; D is perhaps TRBD1 (5 bases). CDR1 and CDR2 from the germline V gene are MNHNY and SVGAGI (reference sequence). Trimming left V 0 bases short and J 2 bases short, with 13 bases between. The CDR3 extends over 17 amino acids. The CDR3 here is CASSYSDLGTTNEKLFF. CDR3 coding DNA: TGTGCCAGCAGTTACTCGGATTTAGGGACTACTAATGAAAAACTGTTTTTT.

This rearrangement joins TRBV6-2 or TRBV6-3 to TRBJ1-1; maybe TRBD1 (6 bases). Germline V gene lookup returns CDR1 MNHEY and CDR2 SVGEGT. The V end was cut by 10 bases, the J end by 4 bases, with 22 bases between. The CDR3 consists of 15 residues. The DNA of the CDR3 is TGTGCCACCCGCGGGGTGGGGGGGGCAGGCACTGAAGCTTTCTTT. Its protein is CATRGVGGAGTEAFF.

This clonotype was detected ten times or more. The V call is TRBV5-1, the J call TRBJ1-5, with a weak D call TRBD1 (6 bases). This CDR3 has 14 amino acids. V was clipped by 4 bases and J by 3 bases, with 11 bases between them. Germline V gene data show CDR1 as SGHRS and CDR2 as YFSETQ. In nucleotides, the CDR3 is TGCGCCAGCAGCATGGGGGACACCAATCAGCCCCAGCATTTT. It codes for CASSMGDTNQPQHF.

This clonotype has a count of ten or more. The chain's CDR3 is CASSSGGELFF. The CDR3 DNA sequence: TGCGCCAGCAGCTCGGGCGGGGAGCTGTTTTTT. J is TRBJ2-2 and V is TRBV5-1; D not resolved. Between the trimmed V and J ends, which lost 3 bases and 7 bases, there was a span of 4 bases. The CDR3 is 11 amino acids. CDR1 and CDR2 (germline): SGHRS, YFSETQ.

This clonotype was found many times. The chain combines TRBV7-9 with TRBJ2-5; TRBD2 agrees at 8 bases. V shed 1 base and J 10 bases; nucleotides not matched to a gene: 5. The CDR3 has 13 residues. Germline loops: CDR1 SEHNR, CDR2 FQNEAQ (reference sequence). The chain's CDR3 is CASSLDYGGDQYF. The CDR3 coding sequence is TGTGCCAGCAGCTTAGACTACGGGGGGGACCAGTACTTC.

This clonotype was seen ten or more times. The gene calls are TRBV6-5 and TRBJ1-1, with D tentatively TRBD1 (6 bases). The CDR3 loop spans 15 amino acids. Trimming took off 6 bases at V and 1 base at J, with 15 bases between the two ends. The V gene's germline CDR1 is MNHEY and CDR2 SVGAGI. The CDR3 region has the DNA TGTGCCAGCAGCCGACAGGCGTCGGGGAACACTGAAGCTTTCTTT. As protein: CASSRQASGNTEAFF.

This clonotype showed up just a few times. The V call is TRBV12-3 or TRBV12-4, the J call TRBJ2-7, with a weak D call TRBD1 (6 bases). Trimming left V 6 bases short and J 6 bases short, with 21 bases between. The CDR3 is 15 residues long. Written as DNA, the CDR3 is TGTGCCAGCAGCCCTCCAGGGGAAACGTCCGGCGAGCAGTACTTC. Translation gives CASSPPGETSGEQYF.

This clonotype has at least ten counts. The chain links TRBV12-3 or TRBV12-4 to TRBJ1-2, with D tentatively TRBD1 (6 bases). V was pared by 5 bases and J by 6 bases, with 19 bases between. The CDR3 length is 15 residues. CDR3 bases: TGTGCCAGCAGTCCCGGACAGTGGGGTATGAATGGCTACACCTTC. Its translation: CASSPGQWGMNGYTF.

V gene TRBV29-1 combines with J gene TRBJ1-1, with 8 bases fitting TRBD1. The CDR3 covers 13 residues. Germline values: CDR1 SQVTM, CDR2 ANQGSEA. Unmatched junction bases numbered 7, after V lost 6 bases and J lost 4 bases. The CDR3 nucleotides are TGCAGCGTAGCACGCACAGGGGGCACTGAAGCTTTCTTT. Its protein product is CSVARTGGTEAFF.

The chain's CDR3 is CAISGQAYNEQFF. The CDR3 nucleotides are TGTGCCATCAGTGGCCAGGCCTACAATGAGCAGTTCTTC. The chain is built from TRBV10-3 and TRBJ2-1; D remains unclear. The V end lost 4 bases, the J end lost 2 bases, and 6 bases lay between the germline ends. CDR3 length equals 13 residues. Germline V CDR1 and CDR2: ENHRY, SYGVKD.

This clonotype was observed many times. The V call is TRBV5-4, the J call TRBJ1-1, with D perhaps TRBD1 (5 bases). The V end was cut by 4 bases, the J end by 0 bases, with 19 bases between. CDR3 length equals 17 residues. Per the germline V gene, CDR1 is SGHNT and CDR2 is YYREEE (reference sequence). The CDR3 here is CASSPDPDSLMNTEAFF. DNA for the CDR3: TGTGCCAGCAGCCCCGATCCAGACAGTCTGATGAACACTGAAGCTTTCTTT. The whole variable domain, remainder taken from reference TRBV5-4 and TRBJ1-1, is ETGVTQSPTHLIKTRGQQVTLRCSSQSGHNTVSWYQQALGQGPQFIFQYYREEENGRGNFPPRFSGLQFPNYSSELNVNALELDDSALYLCASSPDPDSLMNTEAFFGQGTRLTVV.

The chain employs TRBV5-6 and TRBJ1-1; maybe TRBD1 (6 bases). Germline V gene data show CDR1 as SGHDT and CDR2 as YYEEEE. The CDR3 runs to 12 residues. V lost 1 base and J lost 6, with 7 bases in between. CDR3 residues: CASSLRGPEAFF. CDR3 nucleotides: TGTGCCAGCAGCTTGCGGGGGCCTGAAGCTTTCTTT.

This clonotype was observed a handful of times. The chain has TRBV7-6 and TRBJ2-2; D might be TRBD1 or TRBD2, each matching 5 bases. Trimming left V 1 base short and J 4 bases short, with 10 bases between. The CDR3 is 15 amino acids. The V gene's germline CDR1 is SGHVS and CDR2 FNYEAQ. The CDR3 is CASSLVGESTGELFF. The CDR3 region has the DNA TGTGCCAGCAGCTTAGTAGGGGAGAGCACCGGGGAGCTGTTTTTT.